The clone carrying this T cell receptor (beta chain) was seen at least ten times. The data originate from a study of T cells in Graves' hyperthyroidism and ophthalmopathy. The CDR3 runs 14 residues. V lost 6 bases and J lost 0, with 12 bases in between. RNA transcripts provided the source from which TCR beta CDR3 regions were amplified. HTBI primers were the set used in a first-round RT-PCR of the TCR CDR3. TCRdb fed the multiplex PCR reads into MiXCR, producing one record per CDR3 protein. The table shows roughly 130,000 distinct CDR3 sequences, with about 20% occurring only once. The hyperthyroidism was newly diagnosed and had lasted under 2 months; the patients were aged 18 to 65. It was 10 ml of fresh peripheral blood that supplied the PBMCs.

The material sequenced was blood. The source is a woman aged 45-60 years with Graves' hyperthyroidism that later progressed to Graves' ophthalmopathy. The chain carries TRBV12-3 or TRBV12-4 and TRBJ2-7, with D possibly TRBD2 on 6 matching bases. In DNA, the CDR3 is TGTGCCAGCAGACCGGGACTGACCTCCTACGAGCAGTACTTC. It specifies CASRPGLTSYEQYF.